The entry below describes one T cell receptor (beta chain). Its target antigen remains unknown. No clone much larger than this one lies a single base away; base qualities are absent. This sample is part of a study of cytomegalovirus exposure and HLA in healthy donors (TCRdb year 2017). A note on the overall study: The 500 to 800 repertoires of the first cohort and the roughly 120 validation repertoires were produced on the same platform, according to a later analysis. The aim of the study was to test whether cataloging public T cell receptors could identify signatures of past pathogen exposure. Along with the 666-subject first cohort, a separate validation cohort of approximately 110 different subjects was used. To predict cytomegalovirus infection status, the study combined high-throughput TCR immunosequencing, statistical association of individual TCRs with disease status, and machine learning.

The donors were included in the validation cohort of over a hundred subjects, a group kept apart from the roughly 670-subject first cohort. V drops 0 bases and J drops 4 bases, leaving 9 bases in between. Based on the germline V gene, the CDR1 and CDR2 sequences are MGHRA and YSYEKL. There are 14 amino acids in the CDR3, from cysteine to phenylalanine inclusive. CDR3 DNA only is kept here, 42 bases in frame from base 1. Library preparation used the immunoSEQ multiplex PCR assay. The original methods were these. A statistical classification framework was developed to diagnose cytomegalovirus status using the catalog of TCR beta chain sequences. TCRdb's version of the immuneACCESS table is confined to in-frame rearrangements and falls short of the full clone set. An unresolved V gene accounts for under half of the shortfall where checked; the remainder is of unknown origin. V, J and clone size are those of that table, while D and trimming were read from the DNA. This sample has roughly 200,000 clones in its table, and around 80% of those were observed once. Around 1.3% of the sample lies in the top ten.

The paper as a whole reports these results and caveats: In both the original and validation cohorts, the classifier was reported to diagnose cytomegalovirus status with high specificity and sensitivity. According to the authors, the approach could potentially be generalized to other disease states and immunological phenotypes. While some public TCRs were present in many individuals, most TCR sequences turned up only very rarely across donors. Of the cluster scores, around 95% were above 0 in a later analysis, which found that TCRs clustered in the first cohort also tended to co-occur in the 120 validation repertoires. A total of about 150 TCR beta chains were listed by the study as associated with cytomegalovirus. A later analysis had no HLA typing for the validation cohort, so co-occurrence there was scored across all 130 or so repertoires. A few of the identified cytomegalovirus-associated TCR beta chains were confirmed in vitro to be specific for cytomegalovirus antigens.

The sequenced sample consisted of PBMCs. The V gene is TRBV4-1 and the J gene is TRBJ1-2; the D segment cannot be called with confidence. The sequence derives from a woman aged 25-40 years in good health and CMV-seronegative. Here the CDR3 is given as CASSQEGRVYGYTF. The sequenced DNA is TGCGCCAGCAGCCAAGAGGGTCGGGTCTATGGCTACACCTTC.